This entry is about one T cell receptor (beta chain). CDR1 is GTSNPN, CDR2 SVGIG, per germline (reference sequence). The CDR3 runs to 13 residues. Trimming at V came to 5 bases and at J to 5 bases, leaving 5 bases not matched to a gene. This sample is part of a study of OX40 agonist ivuxolimab in advanced cancers. This table comes from immunoSEQ multiplex PCR, and its TCRdb copy is limited to in-frame clones, with some not included. The sample lists fewer than 70,000 clones; approximately 88% were seen once. The sequencing here drew on CD4+ or CD8+ T cells sorted from blood, taken in a trial of the OX40 agonist ivuxolimab. The clonotype was recovered from an adult with an advanced solid tumor such as melanoma, head and neck, liver or kidney cancer. The V call is TRBV30, the J call TRBJ2-2; the match to TRBD1 covers 7 bases. The CDR3 sequence is CAWGTESTGELFF. The DNA for the CDR3 is TGTGCCTGGGGGACAGAGTCGACCGGGGAGCTGTTTTTT.